This T cell receptor (beta chain) was captured by sequencing in a study of CD4 T cells in relation to SARS-CoV-2 and coronaviruses (dated by TCRdb to 2020 to 2022). Notes on the research overall: In the ViraFEST assay, PBMCs were cultured with antigen for 10 days, after which TCR beta CDR3s were sequenced to identify clonal expansions specific to the antigen. An HIV-1 Nef peptide pool or a culture without peptide was used as the negative reference condition. HLA restriction was mapped for shared crossreactive spike epitopes using patient-derived lymphoblastoid cell lines. At the level of individual TCR clonotypes, the study measured memory CD4+ T cell crossreactivity between SARS-CoV-2 spike protein and common cold coronavirus spike proteins. Samples from a few pre-COVID donors and the naive versus memory experiments were sequenced with the Adaptive Biotechnologies TCR-sequencing kit; other data were Illumina-based. For other donors in the study, expansion assays were sequenced with a different, Illumina-based TCR-beta assay. The study at large found these results: No donor contributed both pre-pandemic and post-infection samples, which limited tracing the source of pre-existing responses. Compared with monoreactive clones, crossreactive clones had significantly weaker SARS-CoV-2-driven expansion, a result consistent with antigenic imprinting. Since the crossreactivity analysis centred on spike protein, crossreactivity against other viral proteins was not assessed. Memory CD4+ clonotypes crossrecognizing SARS-CoV-2 and at least one common cold coronavirus spike were found in approximately 60% of donors. Small numbers of patients and of tested TCRs were a limitation of the study.

As concerns this clone: Its antigen is not yet known. No base quality information exists; no much larger clone differs at one position.

V and J lose 2 bases and 5 bases, and a span of 9 bases separates them. From the germline V gene, CDR1 is MNHNS and CDR2 is SASEGT. The CDR3 holds 14 amino acids from the cysteine to the phenylalanine. Here the CDR3 DNA is all that survives: 42 bases in frame from base 1. Preparation of the library involved the immunoSEQ multiplex PCR assay. The study's processing was this. Preprocessing removed nonproductive sequences and CDR3s not starting with C, not ending with F or W, or shorter than 7 amino acids. The MANAFEST web app was used to call antigen-specific clonotypes on the basis of expansion compared with the reference and with other culture wells. To be counted as positive, a clone had to show significant expansion compared with the reference culture, at an FDR below 0.05, in 2 of 3 replicate wells. To be called positive, a clone also had to show significant expansion compared with every other tandem well and an odds ratio greater than 5. Pairwise Levenshtein distance, computed with the stringdist R package after three terminal residues were trimmed from each end, was used as the measure of CDR3 homology. Entries here come from immuneACCESS through TCRdb and include only in-frame sequences with V and J called. Some clones fail to appear in such tables; in the studies checked, an unresolved V gene covers under half of the shortfall, and the cause of the remainder is unknown. The DNA was the basis for D and trimming; V, J and clone size are from that table. This sample holds 21,000 or so clones; around 76% were observed only once. Together, the top ten hold 25% to 30% of the sample.

CD4+ T cells from unexposed donors were collected before the COVID-19 pandemic (2011-2018). After about 10 days of culture, CD4+ T cells were isolated with the EasySep CD4+ T cell isolation kit. As cell number allowed, CD4+ T cells from unexposed donors were tested for reactivity to SARS-CoV-2 S and N and to four common cold coronavirus spike pools. Each well received over 1.5 million PBMCs, cultured in IMDM supplemented with around 4.7% human AB serum and 9.5 to 10 IU/ml IL-2. Half of the culture medium was replaced with fresh IL-2-containing medium on days 3 and 7. Each peptide culture condition was generally run in triplicate replicate wells. The leukapheresis product used for the unexposed donors was purchased from a commercial source. Ficoll-Paque PLUS gradient centrifugation was used to isolate PBMCs from either whole blood or leukapheresis product. PBMCs were either used fresh in the expansion assay or cryopreserved at -140 degrees C. The QIAamp Micro DNA Kit was used to extract genomic DNA from the CD4+ T cells.

Recombination connected TRBV6-1 to TRBJ2-2; D gene: possibly TRBD2, on 5 matching bases. The sample was CD4+ T cells from PBMCs, cultured in vitro. The origin of this receptor is a human donor in good health. The CDR3 amino acid sequence is: CASSEIAPTGELFF. In nucleotides, the sequence is TGTGCCAGCAGTGAAATAGCGCCAACCGGGGAGCTGTTTTTT.